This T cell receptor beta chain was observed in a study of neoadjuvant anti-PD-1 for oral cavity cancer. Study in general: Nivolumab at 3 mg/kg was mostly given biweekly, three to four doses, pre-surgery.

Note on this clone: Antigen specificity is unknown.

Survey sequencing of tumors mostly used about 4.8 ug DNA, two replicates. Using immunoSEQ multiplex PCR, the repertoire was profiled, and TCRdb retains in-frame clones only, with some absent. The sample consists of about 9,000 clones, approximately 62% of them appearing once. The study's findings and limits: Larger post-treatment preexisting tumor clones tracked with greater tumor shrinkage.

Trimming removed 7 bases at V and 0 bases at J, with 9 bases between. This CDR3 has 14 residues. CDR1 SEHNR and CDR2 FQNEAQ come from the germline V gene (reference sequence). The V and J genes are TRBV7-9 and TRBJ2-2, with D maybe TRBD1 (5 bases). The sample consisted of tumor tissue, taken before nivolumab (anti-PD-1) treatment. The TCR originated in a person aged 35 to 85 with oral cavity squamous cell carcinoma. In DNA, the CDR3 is TGTGCCAGCAATTTACAGGCGAACACCGGGGAGCTGTTTTTT. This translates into CASNLQANTGELFF.